The 25 T cell receptor beta chains presented below share a single source sample, sequenced in a study of technical replicates of blood from a handful of donors. Method: immunoSEQ multiplex PCR; TCRdb's copy keeps in-frame clones and lacks some. This sample has more than 65,000 clones, with roughly 92% found just once. Specimen: T cells isolated from PBMCs. The receptors were gathered from a human donor in good health.

The V and J genes are TRBV15 and TRBJ2-7; 10 bases fit TRBD2. Germline V gene lookup returns CDR1 LNHNV and CDR2 YYDKDF (reference sequence). The CDR3 spans 18 residues. V lost 0 bases and J lost 2; bases outside the gene matches: 10. CDR3 sequence: CATSRDTASGRQTYEQYF. The CDR3 DNA reads TGTGCCACCAGCAGAGATACGGCTAGCGGGAGACAAACCTACGAGCAGTACTTC.

J is TRBJ2-1 and V is TRBV7-3; TRBD2 is a possible D gene (5 bases). Trimming removed 5 bases from V and 4 bases from J, with 15 bases in between. The CDR3 has 15 residues. Germline V gene data show CDR1 as SGHTA and CDR2 as FQGTGA. In DNA, the CDR3 is TGTGCCAGCAGCCTAGGGTGGAGCGGATACAATGAGCAGTTCTTC. This translates into CASSLGWSGYNEQFF.

This sequence joins TRBV19 and TRBJ2-1; D is ambiguous. The CDR3 runs 13 residues. V dropped 4 bases and J dropped 4 bases, with 8 bases sitting between them. Germline V CDR1 and CDR2: LNHDA, SQIVND (reference sequence). The CDR3 nucleotides read TGTGCCAGTAGTAGTTCCGAGTACAATGAGCAGTTCTTC. Translating it yields CASSSSEYNEQFF.

This clone has a single count. This chain's CDR3 is CASSPLGLARINEQFF. CDR3 DNA: TGCGCCAGCAGCCCCCTAGGACTAGCGAGGATCAATGAGCAGTTCTTC. The V and J genes are TRBV4-3 and TRBJ2-1, with 9 bases aligning to TRBD2. Looked up from germline, CDR1 is LGHNA and CDR2 is YSLEER. CDR3 length: 16 amino acids. Trimming removed 4 bases from V and 6 bases from J; junction bases left unmatched: 10.

This chain links TRBV25-1 with TRBJ2-2; D gene uncertain. The V and J ends lost 2 bases and 3 bases respectively, with 10 bases between them. This CDR3 contains 15 residues. Germline V gene data show CDR1 as MGHDK and CDR2 as SYGVNS. In DNA, the CDR3 is TGTGCCAGCAGTGAACTCCGGCAGGACACCGGGGAGCTGTTTTTT. It specifies CASSELRQDTGELFF.

V and J are TRBV4-1 and TRBJ2-5; D is unresolved. Per germline, CDR1 MGHRA and CDR2 YSYEKL. The CDR3 totals 14 residues. Trimming stripped 0 bases from V and 5 bases from J, with 10 bases between. The CDR3 region is CASSQDRSLETQYF. CDR3 coding DNA: TGCGCCAGCAGCCAAGATCGGAGTTTGGAGACCCAGTACTTC.

The chain employs TRBV6-5 and TRBJ2-7; D is possibly TRBD2 (6 bases). Trimming removed 10 bases at V and 7 bases at J, with 14 bases between. The CDR3 runs 11 residues. From germline, CDR1 is MNHEY and CDR2 SVGAGI. The DNA of the CDR3 is TGTGCCACCACGGGGGAAGGAGAGCAGTACTTC. Protein: CATTGEGEQYF.

The chain combines TRBV5-7 with TRBJ2-5, with 7 bases matching TRBD2. TRBV5-7 is known as an ORF, though its function is uncertain. V lost 4 bases to trimming and J lost 2 bases; unmatched junction nucleotides: 8. The CDR3 length is 15 residues. The DNA of the CDR3 is TGTGCCAGCAGCAGACTTACTAGCGATCAAGAGACCCAGTACTTC. This translates into CASSRLTSDQETQYF.

This sequence joins TRBV29-1 and TRBJ2-5, with 7 nucleotides matching TRBD2. This CDR3 is built from 12 residues. V trimming: 4 bases; J trimming: 5 bases; junction bases outside the gene matches: 4. Germline CDR1 SQVTM, CDR2 ANQGSEA. CDR3 residues: CSVAGEGETQYF. CDR3 in DNA: TGCAGCGTTGCCGGGGAGGGGGAGACCCAGTACTTC. Combining the CDR3 with reference TRBV29-1 and TRBJ2-5 gives the whole variable domain SAVISQKPSRDICQRGTSLTIQCQVDSQVTMMFWYRQQPGQSLTLIATANQGSEATYESGFVIDKFPISRPNLTFSTLTVSNMSPEDSSIYLCSVAGEGETQYFGPGTRLLVL.

This chain links TRBV19 with TRBJ1-5; no definite D call. Germline loops: CDR1 LNHDA, CDR2 SQIVND (reference sequence). Trimming took off 2 bases at V and 5 bases at J, with 10 bases between the two ends. The CDR3 is 14 amino acids. The CDR3 region has the DNA TGTGCCAGTAGTATACGAGGAGAGGATCAGCCCCAGCATTTT. Its translation is CASSIRGEDQPQHF.

J is TRBJ2-1 and V is TRBV6-5; D remains ambiguous. Germline V lookup: CDR1 MNHEY, CDR2 SVGAGI. The CDR3 totals 15 residues. The germline V and J ends were trimmed by 8 bases and 6 bases, with 20 bases remaining between them. The CDR3 bases are TGTGCCAGCTCCGCAGGCCCCTTAGAAAGCAATGAGCAGTTCTTC. Translating gives CASSAGPLESNEQFF.

The chain recombines TRBV19 with TRBJ2-5; D is possibly TRBD1 or TRBD2 (7 bases each). V was cut by 5 bases and J by 4 bases, with 14 bases left in between. This CDR3 contains 14 residues. Per the germline V gene, CDR1 is LNHDA and CDR2 is SQIVND (reference sequence). The CDR3 DNA is TGTGCCAGTAGTCTAGGGGGCGGGGGAGAGACCCAGTACTTC. This translates into CASSLGGGGETQYF.

Here the CDR3 DNA reads TGCGCCAGCAGCGAAGTGGGACTAGTCACAGATACGCAGTATTTT. It encodes CASSEVGLVTDTQYF. The chain carries TRBV4-1 and TRBJ2-3, with 8 bases lining up with TRBD2. The CDR3 is 15 residues long. Losses at the gene ends were 5 bases for V and 2 bases for J; bases not matched to a gene: 6. Per germline, CDR1 MGHRA and CDR2 YSYEKL.

This clone was seen only a few times. The CDR3 nucleotides are TGTGCCAGCAGAAAGACACTTCAGAACACTGAAGCTTTCTTT. Residues: CASRKTLQNTEAFF. V usage is TRBV11-3 and J usage is TRBJ1-1; D unclear. Germline CDR1 SGHNT, CDR2 YENEEA. Trimming removed 6 bases at V and 1 base at J, with 12 bases between. The CDR3 totals 14 residues.

This clone was observed a single time. V gene TRBV6-5 combines with J gene TRBJ2-1; TRBD2 matches at 13 bases. CDR1 and CDR2 from the germline V gene are MNHEY and SVGAGI. CDR3 length: 15 amino acids. Trimming removed 4 bases from V and 7 bases from J; junction bases left unmatched: 4. The CDR3 here is CASSSGTSGVNEQFF. The CDR3 nucleotides are TGTGCCAGCAGTTCCGGGACTAGCGGGGTTAATGAGCAGTTCTTC.

A single count supports this clone. This chain connects TRBV18 to TRBJ2-1; D not certain. The germline gives CDR1 KGHSH, CDR2 LQKENI. CDR3 length equals 18 residues. V lost 1 base and J 0 bases, leaving 16 bases between the germline ends. CDR3 bases: TGTGCCAGCTCACCACGGCTGAGGAAGGATAGCTCCTACAATGAGCAGTTCTTC. Protein: CASSPRLRKDSSYNEQFF.

J is TRBJ1-2 and V is TRBV6-1; D remains ambiguous. V was cut by 4 bases and J by 7 bases, with 7 bases left in between. The germline V gene has CDR1 MNHNS and CDR2 SASEGT. The CDR3 extends over 11 amino acids. The CDR3 is CASSGGVGYTF. The DNA of the CDR3 is TGTGCCAGCAGTGGCGGGGTTGGCTACACCTTC.

The rearrangement uses TRBV18 and TRBJ1-3, with unresolved D. From germline, CDR1 is KGHSH and CDR2 LQKENI. Trimming left V 3 bases short and J 1 base short, with 16 bases between. This CDR3 comprises 17 residues. The CDR3 DNA follows: TGTGCCAGCTCACCGACTGGATTTGGGTATTCTGGAAACACCATATATTTT. It yields the protein CASSPTGFGYSGNTIYF.

The V gene is TRBV2, the J gene TRBJ1-1, with 9 bases that match TRBD1. The germline V gene has CDR1 SNHLY and CDR2 FYNNEI. The CDR3 has 15 amino acids. The V gene end was trimmed by 5 bases and the J gene end by 4 bases; junction bases not matched to a gene: 8. The CDR3 here is CASSTRRDRATEAFF. CDR3 nucleotide sequence: TGTGCCAGCAGTACCCGCAGGGACAGGGCCACTGAAGCTTTCTTT. The full variable domain, with the rest looked up from reference TRBV2 and TRBJ1-1, is EPEVTQTPSHQVTQMGQEVILRCVPISNHLYFYWYRQILGQKVEFLVSFYNNEISEKSEIFDDQFSVERPDGSNFTLKIRSTKLEDSAMYFCASSTRRDRATEAFFGQGTRLTVV.

The V call is TRBV29-1, the J call TRBJ1-2; maybe TRBD1 (5 bases). The germline V gene encodes CDR1 SQVTM and CDR2 ANQGSEA. The CDR3 is made up of 12 amino acids. The ends were cut back, 6 bases at V and 8 bases at J, with 16 bases in the middle. The CDR3 sequence is CSVPAGGGGYTF. The CDR3 nucleotides read TGCAGCGTCCCCGCTGGGGGAGGAGGCTACACCTTC.

The rearrangement joins TRBV19 to TRBJ1-2, with D hard to call. The V gene lost 4 bases and the J gene lost 8 bases, with 14 bases spanning the gap. Germline V gene data show CDR1 as LNHDA and CDR2 as SQIVND (reference sequence). The CDR3 runs to 13 residues. CDR3 in DNA: TGTGCCAGTAGTAGCCAGTCAATTCAGGGCTACACCTTC. Protein: CASSSQSIQGYTF.

In its sample, this clone was seen once. The rearrangement links TRBV4-3 to TRBJ2-7; 7 nucleotides match TRBD1. Germline lookup yields CDR1 LGHNA and CDR2 YSLEER. Trimming cost V 3 bases and J 3 bases; bases outside gene matches: 11. The CDR3 runs 16 residues. CDR3 coding DNA: TGCGCCAGCAGCCAGCAAAGTGGGGGACAGATCTACGAGCAGTACTTC. The encoded protein is CASSQQSGGQIYEQYF.

The rearrangement links TRBV4-1 to TRBJ2-5; D is ambiguous. The CDR3 is 14 residues long. The V gene lost 0 bases and the J gene lost 0 bases, with 5 bases spanning the gap. Germline assignment: CDR1 MGHRA and CDR2 YSYEKL. This CDR3 is CASSQDGYQETQYF. CDR3 DNA sequence: TGCGCCAGCAGCCAAGACGGGTACCAAGAGACCCAGTACTTC.

CDR3 nucleotide sequence: TGTGCCAGCAGCTTGGAGGCAGCTAGCTATGGCTACACCTTC. It specifies CASSLEAASYGYTF. The V call is TRBV5-5, the J call TRBJ1-2; D ambiguous. There are 14 residues in the CDR3. The V end lost 0 bases, the J end lost 4 bases, and 10 bases lay between the germline ends. Germline V lookup: CDR1 SGHKS, CDR2 YYEKEE (reference sequence).

The gene calls are TRBV5-1 and TRBJ2-3; D not certain. In germline, CDR1 is SGHRS, CDR2 YFSETQ. The CDR3 has 13 amino acids. The germline V and J ends were trimmed by 3 bases and 11 bases, with 16 bases remaining between them. CDR3 in amino acids: CASSSTPPWRQYF. The CDR3 coding sequence is TGCGCCAGCAGCTCGACTCCGCCGTGGAGGCAGTATTTT.